This T cell receptor (beta chain) was identified in a study of shared clonotypes between healthy human individuals. Study summary: A few men and a couple of women, aged 18 to 49, were donors. Per donor, CD8 memory used one plate, CD8 naive used two, CD4 memory used three and CD4 naive used three.

CDR1 and CDR2 from the germline V gene are SGDLS and YYNGEE. V lost 6 bases, J lost 5 bases, and 8 bases stayed unmatched. The CDR3 covers 14 residues. As concerns this clone: Antigen unknown.

Naive CD8 cells lacked CD45RO and underwent positive selection for CCR7, leaving out terminally differentiated effector memory CD45RA+ cells. Study results and limitations: Only a few donors were included, so the genetic and exposure-history diversity represented was limited. Some clonotypes were shared by all four sorted-subset donors, while others were not shared. The non-shared ones had lower generation probabilities than the shared ones.

The table came from immunoSEQ multiplex PCR; TCRdb's copy has only in-frame clones and leaves some out. Of almost 700,000 clones listed, 92% are singletons. Input material: naive CD8+ T cells sorted from blood. This clonotype was obtained from a man aged 25 to 45 in good health. This chain joins TRBV9 and TRBJ2-1; 7 bases map to TRBD2. CDR3 sequence: CASNVGGSDNEQFF. DNA for the CDR3: TGTGCCAGCAACGTGGGCGGGAGCGACAATGAGCAGTTCTTC.